This paragraph reports one TCR beta chain. The data originate from a study of T-cell memory formation after mild COVID-19. V shed 5 bases and J 1 base; nucleotides not matched to a gene: 10. CDR3 length equals 15 residues. Germline V gene lookup returns CDR1 DFQATT and CDR2 SNEGSKA (reference sequence). TCRdb redid the calling of the 5' RACE reads with MiXCR, one entry per CDR3 protein. The data hold 350,000 to 550,000 distinct CDR3 sequences, with roughly 18% observed a single time. The chain uses TRBV20-1 and TRBJ1-1; 7 bases are shared with TRBD1. This receptor was obtained from a young man who had mild COVID-19 (a few samples of this study predate the infection). Cell type and time point are not known. The sequenced sample consisted of PBMCs or a T cell subset sorted from them (not recorded which). Written as DNA, the CDR3 is TGCAGTGCTCCGGAGGAGGGGGCAGGGAACACTGAAGCTTTCTTT. This translates into CSAPEEGAGNTEAFF.